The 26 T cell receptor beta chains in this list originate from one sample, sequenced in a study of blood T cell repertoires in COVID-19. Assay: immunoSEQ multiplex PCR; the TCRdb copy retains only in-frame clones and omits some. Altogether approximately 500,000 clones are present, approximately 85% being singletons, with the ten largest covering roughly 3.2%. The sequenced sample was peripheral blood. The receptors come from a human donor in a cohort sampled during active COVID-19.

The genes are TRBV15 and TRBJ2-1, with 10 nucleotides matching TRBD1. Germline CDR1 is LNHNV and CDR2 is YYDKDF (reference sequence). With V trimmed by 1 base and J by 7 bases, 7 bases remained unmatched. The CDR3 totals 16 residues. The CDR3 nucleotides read TGTGCCACCAGCAGAGTGATGGGACAGGGGAAGAATGAGCAGTTCTTC. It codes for CATSRVMGQGKNEQFF.

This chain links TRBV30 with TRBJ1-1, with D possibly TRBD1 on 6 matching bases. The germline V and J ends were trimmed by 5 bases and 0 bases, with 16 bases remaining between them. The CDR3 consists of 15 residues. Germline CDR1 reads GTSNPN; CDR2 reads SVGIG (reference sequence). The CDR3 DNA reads TGTGCCTGGGCCTCTTACAGGGATCTGAACACTGAAGCTTTCTTT. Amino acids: CAWASYRDLNTEAFF.

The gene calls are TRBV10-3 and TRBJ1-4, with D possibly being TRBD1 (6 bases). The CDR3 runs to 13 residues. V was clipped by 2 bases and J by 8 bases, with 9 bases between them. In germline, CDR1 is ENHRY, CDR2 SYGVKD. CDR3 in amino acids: CAISEDRREKLFF. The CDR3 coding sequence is TGTGCCATCAGTGAGGACAGGCGGGAAAAACTGTTTTTT.

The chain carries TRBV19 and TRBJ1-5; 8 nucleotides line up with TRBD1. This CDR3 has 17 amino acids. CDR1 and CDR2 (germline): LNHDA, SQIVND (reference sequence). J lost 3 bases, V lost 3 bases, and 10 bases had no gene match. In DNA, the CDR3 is TGTGCCAGTAGTATCCTTCGCGGACAGGGAAACAATCAGCCCCAGCATTTT. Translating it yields CASSILRGQGNNQPQHF.

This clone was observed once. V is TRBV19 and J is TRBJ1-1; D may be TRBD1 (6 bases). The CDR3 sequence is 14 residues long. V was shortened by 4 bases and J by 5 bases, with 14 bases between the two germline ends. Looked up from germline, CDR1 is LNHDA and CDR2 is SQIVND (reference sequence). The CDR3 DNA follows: TGTGCCAGTAGTAGTCCGGGACAAATAACTGAAGCTTTCTTT. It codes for CASSSPGQITEAFF. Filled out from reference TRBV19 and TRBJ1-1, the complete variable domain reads DGGITQSPKYLFRKEGQNVTLSCEQNLNHDAMYWYRQDPGQGLRLIYYSQIVNDFQKGDIAEGYSVSREKKESFPLTVTSAQKNPTAFYLCASSSPGQITEAFFGQGTRLTVV.

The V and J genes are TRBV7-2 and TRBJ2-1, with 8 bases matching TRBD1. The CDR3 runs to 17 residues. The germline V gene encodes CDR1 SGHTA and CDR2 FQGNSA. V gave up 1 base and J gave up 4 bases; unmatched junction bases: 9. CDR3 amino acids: CASSLVTGTGSYNEQFF. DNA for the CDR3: TGTGCCAGCAGCTTAGTGACAGGGACAGGATCTTACAATGAGCAGTTCTTC.

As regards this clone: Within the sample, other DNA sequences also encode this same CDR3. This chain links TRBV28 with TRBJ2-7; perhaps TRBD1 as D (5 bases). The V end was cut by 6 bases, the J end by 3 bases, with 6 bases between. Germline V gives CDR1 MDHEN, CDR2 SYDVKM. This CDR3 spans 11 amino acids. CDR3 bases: TGTGCCAGCAGGGGGCTCTACGAGCAGTACTTC. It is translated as CASRGLYEQYF.

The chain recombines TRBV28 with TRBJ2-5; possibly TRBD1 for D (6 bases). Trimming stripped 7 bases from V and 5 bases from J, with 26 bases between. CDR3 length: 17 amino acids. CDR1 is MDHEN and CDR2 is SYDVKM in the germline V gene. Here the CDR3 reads CASTGRGQPRAVETQYF. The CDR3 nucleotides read TGTGCCAGCACGGGCAGGGGACAACCCCGCGCCGTGGAGACCCAGTACTTC. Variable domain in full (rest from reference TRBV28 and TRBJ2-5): DVKVTQSSRYLVKRTGEKVFLECVQDMDHENMFWYRQDPGLGLRLIYFSYDVKMKEKGDIPEGYSVSREKKERFSLILESASTNQTSMYLCASTGRGQPRAVETQYFGPGTRLLVL.

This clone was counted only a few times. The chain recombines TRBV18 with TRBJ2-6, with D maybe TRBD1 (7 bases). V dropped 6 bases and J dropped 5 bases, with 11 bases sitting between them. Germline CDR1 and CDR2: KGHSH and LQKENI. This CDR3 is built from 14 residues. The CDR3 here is CASSRGQRANVLTF. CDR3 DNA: TGTGCCAGCTCGCGGGGACAGCGGGCCAACGTCCTGACTTTC.

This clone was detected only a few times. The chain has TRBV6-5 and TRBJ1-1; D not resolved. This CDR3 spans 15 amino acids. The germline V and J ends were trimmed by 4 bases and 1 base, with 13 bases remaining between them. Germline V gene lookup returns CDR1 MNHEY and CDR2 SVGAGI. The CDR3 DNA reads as TGTGCCAGCAGTTCGCCCACATTCCAGAACACTGAAGCTTTCTTT. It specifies CASSSPTFQNTEAFF.

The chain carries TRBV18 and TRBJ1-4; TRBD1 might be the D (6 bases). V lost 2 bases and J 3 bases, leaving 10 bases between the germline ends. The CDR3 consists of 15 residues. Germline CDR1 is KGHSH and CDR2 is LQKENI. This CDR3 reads CASSPYQGSNEKLFF. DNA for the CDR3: TGTGCCAGCTCACCATATCAGGGGTCTAATGAAAAACTGTTTTTT.

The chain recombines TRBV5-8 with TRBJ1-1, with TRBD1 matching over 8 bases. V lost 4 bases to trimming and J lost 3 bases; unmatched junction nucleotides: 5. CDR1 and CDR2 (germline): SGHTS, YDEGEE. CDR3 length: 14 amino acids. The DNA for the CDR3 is TGTGCCAGCAGCCCGACAGGGGTGGACACTGAAGCTTTCTTT. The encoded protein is CASSPTGVDTEAFF.

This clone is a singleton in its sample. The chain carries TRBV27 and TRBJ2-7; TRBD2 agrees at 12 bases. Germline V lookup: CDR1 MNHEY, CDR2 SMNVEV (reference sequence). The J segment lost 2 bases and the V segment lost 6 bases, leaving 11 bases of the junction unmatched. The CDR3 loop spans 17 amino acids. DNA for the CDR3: TGTGCCAGCAGGCGGACTAGCGGGACCGGAAGCGCCTACGAGCAGTACTTC. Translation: CASRRTSGTGSAYEQYF.

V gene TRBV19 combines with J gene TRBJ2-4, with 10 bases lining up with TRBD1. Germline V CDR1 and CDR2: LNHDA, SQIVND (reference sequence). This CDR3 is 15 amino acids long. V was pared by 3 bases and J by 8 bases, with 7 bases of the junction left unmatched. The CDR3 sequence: CASSMAGQGIDIQYF. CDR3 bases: TGTGCCAGTAGTATGGCGGGACAGGGGATAGACATTCAGTACTTC.

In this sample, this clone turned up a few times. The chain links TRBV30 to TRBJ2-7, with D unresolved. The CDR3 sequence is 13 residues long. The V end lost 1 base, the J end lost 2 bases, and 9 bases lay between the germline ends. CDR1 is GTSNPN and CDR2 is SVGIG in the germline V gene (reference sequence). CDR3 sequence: CAWSGLSTYEQYF. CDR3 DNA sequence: TGTGCCTGGAGTGGTCTATCCACCTACGAGCAGTACTTC.

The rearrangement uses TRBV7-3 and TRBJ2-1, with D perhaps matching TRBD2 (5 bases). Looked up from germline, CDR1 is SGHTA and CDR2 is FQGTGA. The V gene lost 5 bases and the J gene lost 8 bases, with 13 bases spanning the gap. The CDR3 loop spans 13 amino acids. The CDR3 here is CASSPNHSDEQFF. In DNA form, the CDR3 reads TGTGCCAGCAGCCCAAACCATAGCGATGAGCAGTTCTTC.

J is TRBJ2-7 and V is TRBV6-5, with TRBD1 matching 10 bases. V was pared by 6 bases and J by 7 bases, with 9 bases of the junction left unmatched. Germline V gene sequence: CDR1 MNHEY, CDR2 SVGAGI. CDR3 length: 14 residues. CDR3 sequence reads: CASSAGTGVMEQYF. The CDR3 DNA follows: TGTGCCAGCAGCGCCGGGACAGGGGTGATGGAGCAGTACTTC.

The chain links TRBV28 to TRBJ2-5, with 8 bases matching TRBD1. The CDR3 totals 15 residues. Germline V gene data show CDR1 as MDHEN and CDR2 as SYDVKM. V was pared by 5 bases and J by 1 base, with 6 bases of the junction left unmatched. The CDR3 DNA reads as TGTGCCAGCAGTCCTGCAGGGGGCCTCCAAGAGACCCAGTACTTC. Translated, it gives CASSPAGGLQETQYF.

The CDR3 DNA reads TGTGCCAGCAGCCAAGGACAGGGCCTCTACGAGCAGTACTTC. This codes for CASSQGQGLYEQYF. The chain recombines TRBV4-2 with TRBJ2-7; 7 nucleotides line up with TRBD1. This CDR3 spans 14 amino acids. V dropped 1 base and J dropped 3; count of bases not matched to a gene: 3. Per germline, CDR1 LGHNA and CDR2 YNFKEQ.

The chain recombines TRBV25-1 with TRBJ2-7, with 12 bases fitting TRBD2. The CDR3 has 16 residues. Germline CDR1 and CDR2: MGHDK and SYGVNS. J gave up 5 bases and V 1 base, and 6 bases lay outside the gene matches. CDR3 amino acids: CASSEWSTSGRNEQYF. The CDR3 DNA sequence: TGTGCCAGCAGTGAATGGAGCACTAGCGGGAGGAACGAGCAGTACTTC.

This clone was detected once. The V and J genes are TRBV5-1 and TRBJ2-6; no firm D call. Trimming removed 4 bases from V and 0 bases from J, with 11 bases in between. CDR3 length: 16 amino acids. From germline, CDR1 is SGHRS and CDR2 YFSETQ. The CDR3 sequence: CASSPGSNSGANVLTF. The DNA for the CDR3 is TGCGCCAGCAGCCCAGGTTCGAACTCTGGGGCCAACGTCCTGACTTTC.

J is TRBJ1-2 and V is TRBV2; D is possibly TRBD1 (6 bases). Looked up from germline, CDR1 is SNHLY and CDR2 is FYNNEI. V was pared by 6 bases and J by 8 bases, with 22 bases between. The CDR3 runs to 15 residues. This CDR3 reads CASSQGQEGGGGYTF. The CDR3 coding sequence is TGTGCCAGCAGCCAAGGACAAGAGGGCGGGGGCGGCTACACCTTC.

The CDR3 is CASSEARVAVYNEQFF. CDR3 nucleotides: TGTGCCAGCAGTGAAGCGCGGGTAGCGGTGTACAATGAGCAGTTCTTC. V usage is TRBV6-1 and J usage is TRBJ2-1; D possibly corresponds to TRBD2 (6 bases). Deletions cut 0 bases from V and 4 bases from J, with 13 bases between. In germline, CDR1 is MNHNS, CDR2 SASEGT. CDR3 length: 16 residues.

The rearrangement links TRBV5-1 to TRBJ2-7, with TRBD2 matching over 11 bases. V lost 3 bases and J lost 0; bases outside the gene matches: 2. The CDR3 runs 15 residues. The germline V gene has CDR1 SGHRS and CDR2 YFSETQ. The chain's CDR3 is CASSSGTSGSYEQYF. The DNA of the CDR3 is TGCGCCAGCAGCTCCGGGACTAGCGGCTCCTACGAGCAGTACTTC.

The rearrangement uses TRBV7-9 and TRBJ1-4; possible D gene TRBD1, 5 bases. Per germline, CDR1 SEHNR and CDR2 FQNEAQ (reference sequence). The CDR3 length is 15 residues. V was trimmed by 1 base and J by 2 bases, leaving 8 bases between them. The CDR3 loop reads CASSLVQGTNEKLFF. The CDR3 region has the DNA TGTGCCAGCAGCTTAGTCCAGGGTACTAATGAAAAACTGTTTTTT. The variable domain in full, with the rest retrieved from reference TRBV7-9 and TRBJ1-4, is DTGVSQNPRHKITKRGQNVTFRCDPISEHNRLYWYRQTLGQGPEFLTYFQNEAQLEKSRLLSDRFSAERPKGSFSTLEIQRTEQGDSAMYLCASSLVQGTNEKLFFGSGTQLSVL.

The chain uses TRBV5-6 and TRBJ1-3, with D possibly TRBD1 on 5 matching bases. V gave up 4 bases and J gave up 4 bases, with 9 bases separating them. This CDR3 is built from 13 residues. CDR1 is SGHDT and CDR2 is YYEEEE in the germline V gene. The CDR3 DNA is TGTGCCAGCAGCGCGGGACCAGGAAACACCATATATTTT. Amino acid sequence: CASSAGPGNTIYF.